This T cell receptor (beta chain) came from a study of tumor-infiltrating lymphocytes in primary liver carcinoma. Study-level background: The study included patients who were men and women aged 30 to 69 years. Tumors were stage T1-T3 N0M0, roughly 4 to 11 cm across. Whole-study findings and limits: Between tumor regions, pairs overlapped more than tumor-adjacent and tumor-blood pairs did.

The authors made TCR beta cDNA from roughly 480 ng total RNA with a constant-region primer. The TCR beta library was amplified through three nested multiplex PCR rounds in a modified ARM-PCR procedure. A C-beta reverse primer was combined with TRBV1-TRBV30 forward primers in the first two PCR rounds, and each round had 10 cycles. TCRdb reprocessed the multiplex PCR reads via MiXCR and lists one record per CDR3 protein. This repertoire shows more than 40,000 distinct CDR3 sequences, less than 85% found once; its top ten account for just under 30%. Between roughly 20 and 32 mg of unsorted bulk tissue served as the source from which RNA and DNA were co-extracted. Treatment-naive at the time, the patients had chronic HBV infection. Concerning this clonotype: The antigen is unknown.

CDR1 is MGHRA, CDR2 YSYEKL, per germline. CDR3 size: 15 residues. Trimming stripped 7 bases from V and 4 bases from J, with 19 bases between. The source material was liver tumor tissue from sampling region 5. Subset of the sample: tumor region T5, tumor centre. This TCR was recovered from a man aged 40-49 years with primary liver carcinoma and hepatitis B virus infection. This rearrangement joins TRBV4-1 to TRBJ1-2, with D unclear. As DNA, the CDR3 is TGCGCCAGCAATCAGTCAATGTCGGCCGTCTATGGCTACACCTTC. This codes for CASNQSMSAVYGYTF.